Listed here are 15 T cell receptor beta chains from one sample, sequenced in a study of beta chain features in type 1 diabetes. Study-level findings and limits: When Type 1 diabetes patients were examined, their TCRB CDR3s proved moderately but significantly shorter in all four CD4+ subsets.

Every bit of the isolated RNA underwent reverse transcription, so sequencing read expressed TCRB transcripts. This table comes from immunoSEQ multiplex PCR, and its TCRdb copy is limited to in-frame clones, with some not included. The profile shows about 740,000 clones, around an eighth of them singletons. Antigens of these TCRs are unknown. The material sequenced was naive CD4+ T cells from blood. The receptors shown here come from a man aged 18 to 29 with type 1 diabetes.

This clone was counted only a few times. This chain uses TRBV18 with TRBJ1-2, with TRBD1 matching over 7 bases. The CDR3 is 14 residues long. The ends lost 10 bases at V and 4 bases at J; junction bases unmatched: 12. Germline values: CDR1 KGHSH, CDR2 LQKENI. The CDR3 DNA sequence: TGTGCCAACCCCGGACAGGCCCTCCCCTATGGCTACACCTTC. Translation gives CANPGQALPYGYTF.

This clone was detected a few times. This chain uses TRBV14 with TRBJ1-1; D uncertain. V dropped 1 base and J dropped 0 bases, with 6 bases sitting between them. Germline CDR1 reads SGHDN; CDR2 reads FVKESK. This CDR3 has 14 amino acids. CDR3 protein: CASSQVAVNTEAFF. The CDR3, as DNA: TGTGCCAGCAGCCAAGTAGCCGTGAACACTGAAGCTTTCTTT.

This clone came up a few times. This chain links TRBV13 with TRBJ1-2; 7 bases line up with TRBD1. J gave up 4 bases and V 8 bases, and 10 bases lay outside the gene matches. The CDR3 loop spans 14 amino acids. Germline values: CDR1 PRHDT, CDR2 FYEKMQ (reference sequence). This CDR3 is CASRPAGTAYGYTF. CDR3 DNA sequence: TGTGCCAGCCGACCCGCCGGGACAGCCTATGGCTACACCTTC.

This clone turned up a few times. Other DNA sequences in the sample encode the same CDR3. The chain has TRBV5-1 and TRBJ2-7, with 7 bases lining up with TRBD1. The germline V gene has CDR1 SGHRS and CDR2 YFSETQ. CDR3 size: 14 residues. The V and J ends lost 4 bases and 0 bases, in that order; junction bases with no gene match: 4. CDR3 coding DNA: TGCGCCAGCAGCCTCTGGGACAGCTCCTACGAGCAGTACTTC. Translated, it gives CASSLWDSSYEQYF.

The V gene is TRBV14, the J gene TRBJ1-1; D perhaps matches TRBD1 (6 bases). Trimming took off 5 bases at V and 1 base at J, with 8 bases between the two ends. The CDR3 is 13 residues long. The germline V gene encodes CDR1 SGHDN and CDR2 FVKESK. In DNA form, the CDR3 reads TGTGCCAGCAGCGGGACACCGAACACTGAAGCTTTCTTT. It encodes CASSGTPNTEAFF.

In its sample, this clone was seen a few times. The chain recombines TRBV18 with TRBJ2-7; TRBD1 matches at 9 bases. Trimming took 3 bases from V and 3 from J; bases not matched to a gene: 3. This CDR3 contains 14 residues. Germline V gene lookup returns CDR1 KGHSH and CDR2 LQKENI. The CDR3 DNA reads as TGTGCCAGCTCACCGGGACAGGGTATCTACGAGCAGTACTTC. As protein: CASSPGQGIYEQYF.

The V call is TRBV9, the J call TRBJ2-1; 11 nucleotides match TRBD2. The CDR3 covers 15 residues. Losses at the gene ends were 0 bases for V and 11 bases for J; bases not matched to a gene: 7. CDR1 is SGDLS and CDR2 is YYNGEE in the germline V gene. The CDR3 DNA reads as TGTGCCAGCAGCGTAGAAGGGCTAGCGGGGGGACAGCAGTTCTTC. It encodes CASSVEGLAGGQQFF.

The CDR3 spells CAISDGQGAGNEQFF. The CDR3 coding sequence is TGTGCCATCAGTGATGGGCAGGGGGCTGGGAATGAGCAGTTCTTC. This sequence joins TRBV10-3 and TRBJ2-1, with 8 bases lining up with TRBD1. This CDR3 contains 15 residues. The J segment lost 7 bases and the V segment lost 3 bases, leaving 8 bases of the junction unmatched. Germline CDR1 reads ENHRY; CDR2 reads SYGVKD.

CDR3 loop: CASSLSGSGNTIYF. DNA for the CDR3: TGTGCCAGCAGCTTATCAGGGTCTGGAAACACCATATATTTT. V usage is TRBV7-8 and J usage is TRBJ1-3; D is perhaps TRBD1 (5 bases). There are 14 residues in the CDR3. Between the trimmed V and J ends, which lost 2 bases and 1 base, there was a span of 6 bases. Per the germline V gene, CDR1 is SGHVS and CDR2 is FQNEAQ.

The chain couples TRBV7-3 to TRBJ2-1; 10 nucleotides match TRBD1. The junction had 8 bases not matched to a gene; V was cut back by 2 bases and J by 7 bases. CDR3 length: 16 residues. CDR1 is SGHTA, CDR2 FQGTGA, per germline. As DNA, the CDR3 is TGTGCCAGCAGCTTACAGCCGGGACAGGGGCCGAATGAGCAGTTCTTC. Translation gives CASSLQPGQGPNEQFF.

A few counts support this clone. The rearrangement joins TRBV19 to TRBJ2-2; 12 bases align to TRBD2. Per germline, CDR1 LNHDA and CDR2 SQIVND (reference sequence). This CDR3 is built from 16 residues. Germline trimming cut 5 bases from V and 7 bases from J; bases unmatched to any gene: 8. The CDR3: CASSATSGGPFGELFF. Here the CDR3 DNA reads TGTGCCAGTAGTGCAACTAGCGGGGGGCCCTTCGGGGAGCTGTTTTTT.

The chain has TRBV28 and TRBJ1-5, with D tentatively TRBD1 (5 bases). The CDR3 is 16 residues long. V dropped 5 bases and J dropped 0 bases, with 14 bases sitting between them. Looked up from germline, CDR1 is MDHEN and CDR2 is SYDVKM. The CDR3, as DNA: TGTGCCAGCAGTACTACGCAGGGTTTTAGCAATCAGCCCCAGCATTTT. This encodes CASSTTQGFSNQPQHF.

A remark on this clone: In the same sample, other DNA sequences code for this CDR3. The rearrangement joins TRBV27 to TRBJ1-2; 9 nucleotides agree with TRBD1. The V gene end was trimmed by 4 bases and the J gene end by 1 base; junction bases not matched to a gene: 4. Germline CDR1 is MNHEY and CDR2 is SMNVEV (reference sequence). This CDR3 has 15 amino acids. CDR3 nucleotide sequence: TGTGCCAGCAGTTCCCCGGGACAGGGTAACTATGGCTACACCTTC. This codes for CASSSPGQGNYGYTF.

The V and J genes are TRBV19 and TRBJ1-3, with D possibly TRBD1 on 5 matching bases. CDR1 is LNHDA, CDR2 SQIVND, per germline (reference sequence). V was shortened by 3 bases and J by 4 bases, with 10 bases between the two germline ends. The CDR3 covers 14 residues. In DNA form, the CDR3 reads TGTGCCAGTAGTATGGTAGGGGCCGGAAACACCATATATTTT. Its protein product is CASSMVGAGNTIYF.

This clone turned up a few times. The CDR3 sequence is CASSFNENTEAFF. CDR3 nucleotides: TGTGCCAGCAGCTTTAACGAGAACACTGAAGCTTTCTTT. V usage is TRBV11-2 and J usage is TRBJ1-1, with D unclear. This CDR3 has 13 residues. Germline V CDR1 and CDR2: SGHAT, FQNNGV. V was trimmed by 3 bases and J by 1 base, leaving 6 bases between them.